Sequencing of this TCR beta chain was carried out in a study of blood T cell repertoires in COVID-19 (dated by TCRdb to about 2020). Context from the whole study: The collaborator samples originated in the United States, Italy and Spain and spanned the acute and convalescent phases of COVID-19. The material from the prospective study consisted of cDNA or gDNA derived from T cells, B-cell-depleted T cells, or PBMCs. The dataset comprised deeply sampled blood TCRbeta repertoires from subjects exposed to, actively infected with, or recovered from COVID-19. The repertoires were released in a freely available public database intended as a resource for research on the immune response to SARS-CoV-2. The samples were drawn from two sources: the first 160 participants of the ongoing ImmuneRACE study, and about 1,300 subjects contributed by 6 global collaborators. A de-identified subject ID, COVID-19 status, age in years and sex were almost always included in the sample metadata. Where available, HLA class I and class II types were taken from metadata supplied by the sample provider and were not determined by assay-based typing. Summary of the overall study and its limitations: How much clinical and demographic metadata was included differed by source and by participant, and the metadata was provided uncurated.

The CDR3, cysteine through phenylalanine, is 16 amino acids long. The DNA shown is the 48-base CDR3, in frame from base 1. CDR1 is given as SGHDN and CDR2 as FVKESK, both from the germline V gene. V loses 2 bases, J loses 5 bases, and the germline ends lie 16 bases apart. Each collaborating institution followed its own protocols to collect whole blood in K2EDTA tubes. For TCRbeta analysis, collaborator samples were shipped as frozen whole blood, as isolated PBMCs, or as DNA extracted from either sample type. TCRbeta CDR3 regions were amplified from genomic DNA by means of the immunoSEQ Assay, a bias-controlled multiplex PCR. Regarding the original processing steps: Nucleated cell counts per sample were estimated from amplification of reference gene primers within the assay. Sequence reads were collapsed and filtered to measure the absolute abundance of every unique TCRbeta CDR3 rearrangement. For each sample, productive Simpson clonality was calculated as the square root of Simpson's diversity index across productive rearrangements. This is the immuneACCESS table as TCRdb keeps it, with only in-frame sequences that have V and J called. A part of the clones is gone; compared with another copy, unresolved V genes explain less than half, and the rest is unexplained. D and trimming were read from the DNA, whereas the V and J calls and clone size are those reported in that table. Present in this sample are roughly 180,000 clones, almost 80% of which were seen just once. The top ten constitute 17% of the sample.

In this sample, this clone turned up many times. The antigen this receptor binds is unknown. Base-call qualities are not available, and no considerably larger clone is one nucleotide away. The source is a man in his 60s with active or convalescent COVID-19. In this chain, TRBV14 is recombined with TRBJ2-1; TRBD1 could be the D gene, as 6 bases match. Source material: peripheral blood. The CDR3 sequence is CASSQIPGQGDNEQFF. The nucleotides read TGTGCCAGCAGCCAAATACCGGGACAAGGAGACAATGAGCAGTTCTTC.